A single sample gave rise to the 18 T cell receptor beta chains below, sequenced in a study of blood T cell repertoires in COVID-19. Sequencing used immunoSEQ multiplex PCR; TCRdb keeps in-frame clones, though not all of them. The sample has approximately 200,000 clones, 80% to 90% seen once. Sequences were obtained from PBMCs or T cells enriched from blood (not recorded which). The receptors come from a woman in her 30s who had been exposed to COVID-19.

The V call is TRBV5-1, the J call TRBJ1-2, with TRBD1 matching over 10 bases. The V gene end was trimmed by 3 bases and the J gene end by 4 bases; junction bases not matched to a gene: 6. The CDR3 loop spans 15 amino acids. The V gene's germline CDR1 is SGHRS and CDR2 YFSETQ. The CDR3 sequence: CASSSGQGPSYGYTF. The CDR3 nucleotides are TGCGCCAGCAGCTCGGGACAGGGGCCATCCTATGGCTACACCTTC.

The CDR3 bases are TGTGCCAGCAGTGAATATCAAAGGTTCGGGGGGATGAACACTGAAGCTTTCTTT. It specifies CASSEYQRFGGMNTEAFF. This sequence joins TRBV25-1 and TRBJ1-1, with D possibly matching TRBD1 (5 bases). Germline CDR1 is MGHDK and CDR2 is SYGVNS. This CDR3 spans 18 amino acids. V lost 0 bases and J lost 0, with 17 bases in between.

The V gene is TRBV18, the J gene TRBJ1-6, with TRBD1 matching over 7 bases. Losses at the gene ends were 2 bases for V and 10 bases for J; bases not matched to a gene: 2. Germline CDR1 KGHSH, CDR2 LQKENI. The CDR3 spans 13 residues. As DNA, the CDR3 is TGTGCCAGCTCACCAGACAGGGACTCACCCCTCCACTTT. Translating gives CASSPDRDSPLHF.

The DNA of the CDR3 is TGCGCCAGCAGCCCCGGGGACAGCTCCTACAATGAGCAGTTCTTC. Amino acids: CASSPGDSSYNEQFF. The rearrangement links TRBV5-1 to TRBJ2-1; TRBD1 matches at 7 bases. The CDR3 extends over 15 amino acids. In germline, CDR1 is SGHRS, CDR2 YFSETQ. Germline trimming cut 4 bases from V and 0 bases from J; bases unmatched to any gene: 4.

This rearrangement joins TRBV6-4 to TRBJ2-3, with 11 nucleotides matching TRBD2. V was clipped by 4 bases and J by 4 bases; unmatched bases: 1. The CDR3 spans 14 residues. Germline CDR1 reads MRHNA; CDR2 reads SNTAGT. The CDR3 protein is CASSATSGADTQYF. The DNA for the CDR3 is TGTGCCAGCAGTGCGACTAGCGGGGCAGATACGCAGTATTTT.

The chain combines TRBV4-1 with TRBJ2-5; TRBD2 agrees at 9 bases. V lost 2 bases to trimming and J lost 3 bases; unmatched junction nucleotides: 10. CDR1 is MGHRA and CDR2 is YSYEKL in the germline V gene. The CDR3 is made up of 17 amino acids. The CDR3 DNA sequence: TGCGCCAGCAGCCAAATTGCTGGGCGGACTAGCGAAGAGACCCAGTACTTC. This sequence encodes CASSQIAGRTSEETQYF.

V gene TRBV27 combines with J gene TRBJ2-5; a weak D match, TRBD2 (5 bases). In germline, CDR1 is MNHEY, CDR2 SMNVEV (reference sequence). The V and J ends lost 6 bases and 2 bases respectively, with 25 bases between them. This CDR3 is built from 18 residues. The CDR3 region has the DNA TGTGCCAGCAGCCCCCCCGAAATTAGCGTTATGACACAAGAGACCCAGTACTTC. Residues: CASSPPEISVMTQETQYF.

The rearrangement uses TRBV11-2 and TRBJ2-5; 10 nucleotides match TRBD2. This CDR3 contains 16 residues. J gave up 1 base and V 5 bases, and 7 bases lay outside the gene matches. Germline values: CDR1 SGHAT, CDR2 FQNNGV. The DNA for the CDR3 is TGTGCCAGCAGCCGAGGTAGCGGGGGGACCCAAGAGACCCAGTACTTC. Residues: CASSRGSGGTQETQYF.

The J gene is TRBJ2-1, the V gene TRBV7-3; TRBD1 matches 10 bases. Germline values: CDR1 SGHTA, CDR2 FQGTGA. V lost 6 bases and J lost 2; bases outside the gene matches: 4. The CDR3 sequence is 15 residues long. CDR3 in DNA: TGTGCCAGCAGGGTCGGACAGGGGGCCTACAATGAGCAGTTCTTC. This sequence encodes CASRVGQGAYNEQFF.

This chain joins TRBV27 and TRBJ2-7; D is possibly TRBD2 (6 bases). The CDR3 is 14 amino acids. The V end lost 2 bases, the J end lost 0 bases, and 8 bases lay between the germline ends. Germline V gives CDR1 MNHEY, CDR2 SMNVEV (reference sequence). CDR3 loop: CASSLDGSSYEQYF. CDR3 nucleotide sequence: TGTGCCAGCAGTTTAGACGGGAGCTCCTACGAGCAGTACTTC.

This sequence joins TRBV27 and TRBJ2-7; 8 bases fit TRBD1. V was pared by 6 bases and J by 4 bases, with 5 bases of the junction left unmatched. This CDR3 has 13 residues. The V gene's germline CDR1 is MNHEY and CDR2 SMNVEV (reference sequence). CDR3 sequence: CASRPGQAYEQYF. CDR3 bases: TGTGCCAGCAGACCGGGACAGGCGTACGAGCAGTACTTC.

The genes are TRBV3-1 (or the pseudogene TRBV3-2) and TRBJ1-1, with a weak D call TRBD1 (6 bases). Germline CDR1 reads LGHDT; CDR2 reads YNNKEL (reference sequence). With 4 bases removed from V and 4 bases from J, the gap between germline ends came to 13 bases. This CDR3 region has 14 residues. The CDR3 sequence: CASSREGGGTEAFF. The CDR3 DNA follows: TGTGCCAGCAGCCGGGAAGGGGGGGGCACTGAAGCTTTCTTT.

The chain couples TRBV28 to TRBJ1-2, with 9 bases matching TRBD1. The CDR3 runs to 15 residues. Trimming took 6 bases from V and 4 from J; bases not matched to a gene: 9. Germline assignment: CDR1 MDHEN and CDR2 SYDVKM. CDR3 sequence reads: CASSSGQGKGYGYTF. CDR3 coding DNA: TGTGCCAGCAGCTCGGGACAGGGTAAAGGCTATGGCTACACCTTC.

The chain is built from TRBV5-1 and TRBJ2-2; 15 positions agree with TRBD2. This CDR3 comprises 18 residues. J was trimmed by 1 base and V by 4 bases; bases with no gene match: 5. Germline V gene lookup returns CDR1 SGHRS and CDR2 YFSETQ. The CDR3 nucleotides read TGCGCCAGCAGCCCTCGGACTAGCGGGGGGGAGAACACCGGGGAGCTGTTTTTT. Residues: CASSPRTSGGENTGELFF.

This sequence joins TRBV15 and TRBJ2-6, with 9 bases lining up with TRBD2. The CDR3 sequence is 16 residues long. Trimming cost V 7 bases and J 0 bases; bases outside gene matches: 4. Germline CDR1 and CDR2: LNHNV and YYDKDF (reference sequence). The CDR3 DNA reads as TGTGCCACCATTGCGGGGGGGTGCTCTGGGGCCAACGTCCTGACTTTC. Protein sequence: CATIAGGCSGANVLTF.

This chain joins TRBV5-1 and TRBJ2-5; TRBD2 matches at 8 bases. Germline assignment: CDR1 SGHRS and CDR2 YFSETQ. The V gene end was trimmed by 4 bases and the J gene end by 5 bases; junction bases not matched to a gene: 10. The CDR3 has 15 amino acids. CDR3 amino acids: CASSPVGGAWETQYF. The CDR3 DNA sequence: TGCGCCAGCAGCCCTGTCGGGGGGGCGTGGGAGACCCAGTACTTC.

The chain recombines TRBV3-1 (or the pseudogene TRBV3-2) with TRBJ1-2; 8 bases are a match to TRBD1. J gave up 8 bases and V 4 bases, and 15 bases lay outside the gene matches. The germline V gene encodes CDR1 LGHDT and CDR2 YNNKEL (reference sequence). This CDR3 has 16 residues. Written as DNA, the CDR3 is TGTGCCAGCAGCCCCCGGACAGGGAACTTGGCAGGGGGCTACACCTTC. It is translated as CASSPRTGNLAGGYTF.

On this clone: A read error may produce the germline difference seen at one junction end. V and J are TRBV29-1 and TRBJ1-2; 9 nucleotides line up with TRBD1. The CDR3 sequence is 11 residues long. Germline V CDR1 and CDR2: SQVTM, ANQGSEA. CDR3 in amino acids: CSDGTGRKGAF. The CDR3 DNA sequence: TGCAGCGACGGGACAGGGAGAAAGGGTGCCTTC.